Following are 23 T cell receptor beta chains from one sample sequenced in a study of T cells in Graves' hyperthyroidism and ophthalmopathy. Researchers took RNA transcripts and amplified the TCR beta CDR3 regions from them. The HTBI set primed first-round TCR CDR3 RT-PCR. TCRdb redid the calling of the multiplex PCR reads with MiXCR, one entry per CDR3 protein. The table lists about 640,000 distinct CDR3 sequences, around 21% of them singletons. The sequenced sample was blood. These receptors all stem from a man younger than 40 with Graves' ophthalmopathy.

This clonotype came up a few times. V and J are TRBV20-1 and TRBJ2-7; D is perhaps TRBD2 (6 bases). Trimming took 7 bases from V and 2 from J, leaving 15 bases between them. Germline lookup yields CDR1 DFQATT and CDR2 SNEGSKA (reference sequence). This CDR3 is built from 13 residues. DNA of the CDR3: TGCAGTGGTCTTAGCGGCGTAACCTACGAGCAGTACTTC. Translated: CSGLSGVTYEQYF.

This chain connects TRBV4-1 to TRBJ2-1; D gene unclear. Trimming cost V 2 bases and J 13 bases, with 12 bases left between them. The CDR3 runs 12 residues. Germline V CDR1 and CDR2: MGHRA, YSYEKL. CDR3 in DNA: TGCGCCAGCAGCCAAAGCGACTCGACACAGTTCTTC. Translation: CASSQSDSTQFF.

This clonotype was observed many times. The chain employs TRBV3-1 and TRBJ2-5; D may match TRBD1 or TRBD2 (5 bases each). V was trimmed by 3 bases and J by 4 bases, leaving 9 bases between them. CDR1 and CDR2 (germline): LGHDT, YNNKEL (reference sequence). The CDR3 contains 13 residues. The CDR3 DNA is TGTGCCAGCAGCCAGGGACCCATAGAGACCCAGTACTTC. Protein product: CASSQGPIETQYF.

This clonotype was recorded many times. The chain recombines TRBV28 with TRBJ1-1; D may be TRBD1 (6 bases). The CDR3 consists of 16 residues. The germline V gene encodes CDR1 MDHEN and CDR2 SYDVKM. V shed 6 bases and J shed 1 base, with 18 bases lying between them. CDR3 region: CASSLTGPGRNTEAFF. As DNA, the CDR3 is TGTGCCAGCAGCCTAACAGGGCCAGGTAGGAACACTGAAGCTTTCTTT.

This clonotype occurred a few times. The chain has TRBV2 and TRBJ2-1; 7 bases align to TRBD2. Germline V gene sequence: CDR1 SNHLY, CDR2 FYNNEI. CDR3 length: 13 residues. V dropped 5 bases and J dropped 9; count of bases not matched to a gene: 7. In DNA, the CDR3 is TGTGCCAGCAGTAGCGGGGTCCACAGTGAGCAGTTCTTC. This sequence encodes CASSSGVHSEQFF. Using reference TRBV2 and TRBJ2-1 for the parts outside the CDR3, the full variable domain is EPEVTQTPSHQVTQMGQEVILRCVPISNHLYFYWYRQILGQKVEFLVSFYNNEISEKSEIFDDQFSVERPDGSNFTLKIRSTKLEDSAMYFCASSSGVHSEQFFGPGTRLTVL.

This chain links TRBV28 with TRBJ1-5; D gene uncertain. The CDR3 runs to 13 residues. The V and J ends lost 8 bases and 4 bases respectively, with 12 bases between them. Germline assignment: CDR1 MDHEN and CDR2 SYDVKM. The CDR3 nucleotides read TGTGCCAGCCGTAGAATGTTAAATCAGCCCCAGCATTTT. The encoded protein is CASRRMLNQPQHF.

With regard to this clonotype: Germline is not matched at one junction end, which may reflect a read error. The chain joins TRBV20-1 to TRBJ2-1; tentative D call: TRBD1 (5 bases). The CDR3 loop spans 13 amino acids. CDR1 and CDR2 from the germline V gene are DFQATT and SNEGSKA (reference sequence). CDR3 nucleotides: TGCAGTGCTCCTCTGGACAACTACAATGAGCGGTTCTTC. This sequence encodes CSAPLDNYNERFF.

This clonotype has more than one count but fewer than ten. The CDR3 spells CASSRTGDNYEQYF. In DNA, the CDR3 is TGTGCCAGCAGCCGGACAGGGGATAATTACGAGCAGTACTTC. The chain has TRBV7-8 and TRBJ2-7; 9 bases match TRBD1. V shed 5 bases, J shed 4 bases, and the junction held 6 bases outside the gene matches. CDR3 length: 14 residues. The germline gives CDR1 SGHVS, CDR2 FQNEAQ.

This clonotype was observed a few times. This chain joins TRBV4-3 and TRBJ2-7; tentatively, D is TRBD2 (6 bases). Trimming removed 0 bases at V and 1 base at J, with 7 bases between. The CDR3 has 14 amino acids. CDR1 is LGHNA and CDR2 is YSLEER in the germline V gene. DNA of the CDR3: TGCGCCAGCAGCCAAGAAGCGGGTTCCTACGAGCAGTACTTC. This encodes CASSQEAGSYEQYF.

Here the CDR3 DNA reads TGTGCCACCAGTGATCACAGGGTTAATCAGCCCCAGCATTTT. Protein sequence: CATSDHRVNQPQHF. This chain uses TRBV24-1 with TRBJ1-5; possibly TRBD1 for D (6 bases). Germline V gives CDR1 KGHDR, CDR2 SFDVKD. V was pared by 3 bases and J by 4 bases, with 9 bases between. CDR3 length equals 14 residues.

This clonotype was detected only a few times. The J gene is TRBJ1-4, the V gene TRBV11-2; weak D call: TRBD1 (6 bases). This CDR3 has 15 residues. The germline V and J ends were trimmed by 6 bases and 8 bases, with 19 bases remaining between them. Germline assignment: CDR1 SGHAT and CDR2 FQNNGV. The CDR3 loop is CASRSGEGRGEKLFF. The CDR3 bases are TGTGCCAGCAGGTCAGGGGAAGGCAGGGGCGAAAAACTGTTTTTT.

The table lists this clonotype with many counts. The CDR3 DNA is TGCAGTGCTAGGGTAGCGGGAGGTTTAGATACGCAGTATTTT. The encoded protein is CSARVAGGLDTQYF. V and J are TRBV20-1 and TRBJ2-3; 10 bases fit TRBD2. CDR3 length equals 14 residues. Germline V CDR1 and CDR2: DFQATT, SNEGSKA (reference sequence). With 3 bases clipped from V and 5 bases from J, the junction kept 5 bases outside the gene matches.

The V and J genes are TRBV7-9 and TRBJ2-7; 7 bases match TRBD1. V dropped 0 bases and J dropped 7; count of bases not matched to a gene: 12. CDR1 SEHNR and CDR2 FQNEAQ come from the germline V gene (reference sequence). The CDR3 totals 16 residues. The CDR3 nucleotides read TGTGCCAGCAGCTTAGCGACAAAGGGACAGATTGTTGAGCAGTACTTC. Translating it yields CASSLATKGQIVEQYF. Full variable domain (outside the CDR3, taken from reference TRBV7-9 and TRBJ2-7): DTGVSQNPRHKITKRGQNVTFRCDPISEHNRLYWYRQTLGQGPEFLTYFQNEAQLEKSRLLSDRFSAERPKGSFSTLEIQRTEQGDSAMYLCASSLATKGQIVEQYFGPGTRLTVT.

The genes are TRBV30 and TRBJ2-1, with D hard to call. Germline CDR1 reads GTSNPN; CDR2 reads SVGIG (reference sequence). Trimming cost V 4 bases and J 13 bases, with 17 bases left between them. The CDR3 contains 12 residues. CDR3 in DNA: TGTGCCTGGATTCGAGACCGGGTCGTTCAGTTCTTC. Translation: CAWIRDRVVQFF.

This clonotype has at least ten counts. The V call is TRBV28, the J call TRBJ2-7; 9 positions match TRBD2. With 2 bases clipped from V and 7 bases from J, the junction kept 9 bases outside the gene matches. Germline-derived CDR1 and CDR2 are MDHEN and SYDVKM. The CDR3 runs to 15 residues. CDR3 loop: CASSLMLAGVGEQYF. In nucleotides, the CDR3 is TGTGCCAGCAGTTTAATGTTAGCGGGAGTGGGGGAGCAGTACTTC.

This clonotype was recorded at least ten times. This CDR3 is CAWSWTGHNQPQHF. The CDR3 DNA follows: TGTGCCTGGAGTTGGACTGGGCACAATCAGCCCCAGCATTTT. V is TRBV30 and J is TRBJ1-5; D is unresolved. Trimming removed 2 bases at V and 3 bases at J, with 11 bases between. The CDR3 loop spans 14 amino acids. Germline lookup yields CDR1 GTSNPN and CDR2 SVGIG (reference sequence).

This clonotype was seen more than once but under ten times. The genes are TRBV4-2 and TRBJ2-7; 10 nucleotides line up with TRBD2. Trimming at V came to 0 bases and at J to 5 bases, leaving 22 bases not matched to a gene. The CDR3 is 21 residues long. Per germline, CDR1 LGHNA and CDR2 YNFKEQ. Here the CDR3 reads CASSQDGSDYYLAGVIDEQYF. CDR3 sequence (DNA): TGTGCCAGCAGCCAAGATGGGTCCGACTACTACCTAGCGGGAGTAATCGACGAGCAGTACTTC.

The chain links TRBV27 to TRBJ2-7, with D perhaps matching TRBD1 or TRBD2 (6 bases each). V lost 2 bases, J lost 4 bases, and 18 bases lay in between. In germline, CDR1 is MNHEY, CDR2 SMNVEV (reference sequence). The CDR3 totals 16 residues. Here the CDR3 DNA reads TGTGCCAGCAGTTTAGTTACAGGAGGAGGGGGATACGAGCAGTACTTC. As protein: CASSLVTGGGGYEQYF.

This clonotype has at least ten counts. This chain uses TRBV5-1 with TRBJ1-1, with 7 bases lining up with TRBD1. The trim removed 0 bases at V and 1 base at J, leaving 3 bases unmatched. This CDR3 region has 15 residues. Germline-derived CDR1 and CDR2 are SGHRS and YFSETQ. The CDR3 DNA reads TGCGCCAGCAGCTTGGGGGACAGATCGAACACTGAAGCTTTCTTT. Amino acid sequence: CASSLGDRSNTEAFF.

In this sample, this clonotype turned up many times. The junction does not match germline at one end; this may be a read error. The chain couples TRBV11-2 to TRBJ2-6; no clear D. Germline lookup yields CDR1 SGHAT and CDR2 FQNNGV. The CDR3 is made up of 15 amino acids. The CDR3 sequence: CASTLELSGANVLTF. The CDR3 DNA reads TGTGCCAGCACCTTAGAGTTGAGTGGGGCCAACGTCCTGACTTTC.

This CDR3 is CASSLYRGRASYEQYF. As DNA, the CDR3 is TGTGCCAGCAGCTTATACCGGGGGCGAGCGTCCTACGAGCAGTACTTC. This sequence joins TRBV7-2 and TRBJ2-7; D possibly uses TRBD1 or TRBD2 (6 bases each). V lost 2 bases, J lost 1 base, and 15 bases lay in between. Germline lookup yields CDR1 SGHTA and CDR2 FQGNSA. This CDR3 has 16 residues.

The V gene is TRBV11-2, the J gene TRBJ2-3; D tentatively reads TRBD1 or TRBD2 (5 bases each). The germline V and J ends were trimmed by 4 bases and 2 bases, with 19 bases remaining between them. This CDR3 is 17 amino acids long. Germline values: CDR1 SGHAT, CDR2 FQNNGV. The CDR3 DNA sequence: TGTGCCAGCAGCTACGCGGGCAGGGAGTATGACACAGATACGCAGTATTTT. Translation: CASSYAGREYDTDTQYF. The full variable domain, with the rest looked up from reference TRBV11-2 and TRBJ2-3, is EAGVAQSPRYKIIEKRQSVAFWCNPISGHATLYWYQQILGQGPKLLIQFQNNGVVDDSQLPKDRFSAERLKGVDSTLKIQPAKLEDSAVYLCASSYAGREYDTDTQYFGPGTRLTVL.

This clonotype was detected ten times or more. In DNA, the CDR3 is TGTGCCACCAGCGGGCAATTCGGGCGGAATGAGCAGTTCTTC. This encodes CATSGQFGRNEQFF. The rearrangement links TRBV2 to TRBJ2-1, with D possibly being TRBD2 (6 bases). The CDR3 spans 14 residues. Germline CDR1 is SNHLY and CDR2 is FYNNEI. V was clipped by 10 bases and J by 7 bases, with 20 bases between them.